This T cell receptor (beta chain) was sequenced in a study of breast tumors, draining lymph nodes, adjacent tissues. TCRdb itself ran the multiplex PCR reads through MiXCR, one entry per CDR3 protein. The sample includes 100,000 or so distinct CDR3 sequences, 21% of them seen just once. Breast cancer patients provided tissue from their axillary draining lymph nodes. Broader study findings: The data were judged consistent with most tumor T cells coming from lymph node and expanding in tumor. Luminal-like breast cancer showed significantly greater tumor-nontumor repertoire similarity than basal-like breast cancer did. Compared with lymph nodes, tumors were less diverse; compared with nontumor tissue, more.

CDR1 is SGHRS, CDR2 YFSETQ, per germline. V lost 3 bases and J lost 3, with 6 bases in between. CDR3 length: 12 residues. This clonotype was found many times. Its antigen is undetermined. Sample: axillary lymph node tissue. The chain couples TRBV5-1 to TRBJ1-2; D is unresolved. The clonotype was recovered from a female donor with breast cancer. Some clones in this sample may be carry-over from other donors' samples. CDR3 sequence (DNA): TGCGCCAGCAGCTCTCAGGACTATGGCTACACCTTC. Residues: CASSSQDYGYTF.